A single sample gave rise to the 7 T cell receptor beta chains below, sequenced in a study of beta chain features in type 1 diabetes. Overall study findings and caveats: Among all four CD4+ subsets, Type 1 diabetes patients had TCRB CDR3s that were moderately but significantly shorter.

The sequenced template was cDNA made from the entire isolated RNA. The data were produced by immunoSEQ multiplex PCR, yet TCRdb's version contains in-frame clones alone and is incomplete. The data hold some 700,000 clones, with roughly 13% observed a single time. What these receptors recognize is not known. Sequenced input: naive CD4+ T cells from blood. The receptor source for this set is a man aged 18 to 30 with type 1 diabetes.

This clone was counted only a few times. The rearrangement joins TRBV29-1 to TRBJ1-3; D unresolved. The V gene's germline CDR1 is SQVTM and CDR2 ANQGSEA. The CDR3 is 15 residues long. V was clipped by 6 bases and J by 0 bases, with 15 bases between them. CDR3 nucleotides: TGCAGCGTACCGGAACCGGCAAGCTCTGGAAACACCATATATTTT. Translated, it gives CSVPEPASSGNTIYF.

This clone has only a few counts. The chain has TRBV6-5 and TRBJ2-1; perhaps D is TRBD1 or TRBD2 (5 bases each). The CDR3 consists of 14 residues. The V end was cut by 2 bases, the J end by 9 bases, with 14 bases between. Germline-derived CDR1 and CDR2 are MNHEY and SVGAGI. DNA for the CDR3: TGTGCCAGCAGTTACCCGAGGGGTGAGGGTGAGCAGTTCTTC. Amino acid sequence: CASSYPRGEGEQFF.

The sample holds a few counts of this clone. The genes are TRBV11-3 and TRBJ2-5, with TRBD2 identical over 15 bases. Looked up from germline, CDR1 is SGHNT and CDR2 is YENEEA. V trimming: 5 bases; J trimming: 2 bases; junction bases outside the gene matches: 6. This CDR3 has 17 amino acids. The CDR3 nucleotides are TGTGCCAGCAGCCCCGGGACTAGCGGGGGGCCTCAAGAGACCCAGTACTTC. Amino acid sequence: CASSPGTSGGPQETQYF.

On this clone: Other DNA sequences within the sample encode an identical CDR3. The chain couples TRBV2 to TRBJ2-7; D gene uncertain. V lost 5 bases to trimming and J lost 2 bases, with 4 bases between them. The CDR3 runs to 11 residues. Germline V lookup: CDR1 SNHLY, CDR2 FYNNEI. CDR3 in DNA: TGTGCCAGCAGTAGTACCTACGAGCAGTACTTC. Translated: CASSSTYEQYF.

CDR3 sequence: CASSYDNRGYNEQFF. In DNA form, the CDR3 reads TGTGCCAGCAGTTACGATAACAGGGGCTACAATGAGCAGTTCTTC. The rearrangement links TRBV6-5 to TRBJ2-1; 7 nucleotides agree with TRBD1. Trimming took 2 bases from V and 3 from J; bases not matched to a gene: 4. The CDR3 is made up of 15 amino acids. Germline lookup yields CDR1 MNHEY and CDR2 SVGAGI.

The chain is built from TRBV18 and TRBJ2-7; D gene unclear. The germline gives CDR1 KGHSH, CDR2 LQKENI. V lost 0 bases to trimming and J lost 3 bases, with 9 bases between them. This CDR3 is 14 amino acids long. CDR3 protein: CASSPPSLDYEQYF. CDR3 nucleotide sequence: TGTGCCAGCTCACCACCGAGCCTGGACTACGAGCAGTACTTC.

The chain has TRBV7-3 and TRBJ2-3; D gene unclear. This CDR3 has 14 residues. Trimming shortened V by 5 bases and J by 4 bases, and 13 bases separated the two germline ends. Germline assignment: CDR1 SGHTA and CDR2 FQGTGA. CDR3 protein: CASSPPDGADTQYF. The CDR3 DNA is TGTGCCAGCAGCCCCCCGGACGGAGCAGATACGCAGTATTTT.